This TCR beta chain was sequenced in a study of T cell responses to AZD1222 COVID-19 vaccine. Study-wide background: Second-dose schedules of about 4 or about 12 weeks were combined. Study outcomes and limitations: Just five to seven AZD1222 recipients tested seropositive at baseline. Donors in the cohort were predominantly white British and more often female, and clonal diversity was possibly underestimated. No day 14 peak samples; only post-peak repertoires were characterized.

Sequenced by immunoSEQ multiplex PCR; TCRdb stores in-frame clones only, minus some. The sample consists of around 50,000 clones, approximately 86% of them appearing once. The table lists this clone with a few counts. Its antigen is not known. Trimming pared 6 bases from V and 0 bases from J, leaving 11 bases between. CDR1 is MDHEN and CDR2 is SYDVKM in the germline V gene. The CDR3 is 15 residues long. The rearrangement joins TRBV28 to TRBJ1-4; possibly TRBD1 for D (5 bases). This specimen was peripheral blood, taken on day 0 of AZD1222 vaccination. The sequence was obtained from an adult in good health. The CDR3 here is CASRGTVATNEKLFF. CDR3 sequence (DNA): TGTGCCAGCAGGGGGACCGTTGCAACTAATGAAAAACTGTTTTTT.